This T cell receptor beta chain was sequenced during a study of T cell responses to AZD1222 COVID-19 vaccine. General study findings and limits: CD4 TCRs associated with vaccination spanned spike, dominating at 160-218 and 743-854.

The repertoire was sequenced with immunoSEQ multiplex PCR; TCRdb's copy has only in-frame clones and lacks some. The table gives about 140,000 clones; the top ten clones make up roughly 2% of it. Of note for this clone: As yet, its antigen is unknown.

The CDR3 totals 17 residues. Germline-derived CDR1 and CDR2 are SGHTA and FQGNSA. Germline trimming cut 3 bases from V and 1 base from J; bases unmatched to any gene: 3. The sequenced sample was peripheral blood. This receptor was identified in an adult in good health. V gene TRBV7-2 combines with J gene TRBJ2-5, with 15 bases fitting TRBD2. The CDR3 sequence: CASSLGLAGGPQETQYF. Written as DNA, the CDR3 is TGTGCCAGCAGCTTGGGACTAGCGGGGGGACCCCAAGAGACCCAGTACTTC.